The 7 T cell receptor beta chains below all came from one sample that was sequenced in a study of tumor-infiltrating lymphocytes in primary liver carcinoma. They got blood RNA out of unsorted whole blood and also pulled out germline DNA. From approximately 530 ng of total RNA, TCR beta-specific cDNA was reverse-transcribed using a constant-region primer. Library construction for TCR beta comprised three nested multiplex PCR rounds performed with slightly modified ARM-PCR. Both of the initial two PCR rounds ran for 10 cycles and employed TRBV1-TRBV30 forward primers alongside a C-beta reverse primer. Each CDR3 protein gets one entry after TCRdb re-called the multiplex PCR reads with MiXCR. The repertoire holds a few hundred thousand distinct CDR3 sequences, with almost 60% as singletons. The sample comprised peripheral blood. Every receptor here comes from a woman aged 25 to 39 with primary liver carcinoma and hepatitis B virus infection.

To note about this clonotype: A junction boundary mismatches the germline segment, possibly from a read error. The J gene is TRBJ2-7, the V gene TRBV29-1; 10 bases match TRBD1. From germline, CDR1 is SQVTM and CDR2 ANQGSEA. The CDR3 sequence is 16 residues long. In DNA, the CDR3 is TGCAGCGTTGTTCGACAGGGGGCGCGATCGTCGTACGTGCAGTACTTC. Residues: CSVVRQGARSSYVQYF.

This chain links TRBV5-1 with TRBJ2-7; maybe TRBD1 (6 bases). Between the trimmed V and J ends, which lost 5 bases and 5 bases, there was a span of 17 bases. Germline loops: CDR1 SGHRS, CDR2 YFSETQ. This CDR3 is 14 amino acids long. In DNA form, the CDR3 reads TGCGCCAGCAGGTCGGGCACAACAGGGAACGAGCAGTACTTC. Encoded protein: CASRSGTTGNEQYF.

A remark on this clonotype: At one end the junction does not follow the germline gene, possibly because of a read error. V usage is TRBV10-3 and J usage is TRBJ2-5; perhaps D is TRBD1 or TRBD2 (5 bases each). Germline V gene lookup returns CDR1 ENHRY and CDR2 SYGVKD. This CDR3 contains 13 residues. Here the CDR3 reads CVISPRDGETQYF. For the CDR3, the DNA is TGTGTCATCAGCCCCCGGGACGGAGAGACCCAGTACTTC.

This chain connects TRBV28 to TRBJ1-5; possible D gene TRBD1, 5 bases. Trimming shortened V by 2 bases and J by 0 bases, and 20 bases separated the two germline ends. CDR3 size: 19 residues. Germline V gene data show CDR1 as MDHEN and CDR2 as SYDVKM. DNA for the CDR3: TGTGCCAGCAGTTTAATAGGCGGGTTGGGCAGGGCTAGCAATCAGCCCCAGCATTTT. This codes for CASSLIGGLGRASNQPQHF.

This clonotype came up once. It may be a read error: a sequence one base away is much more abundant. The chain couples TRBV6-2 or TRBV6-3 to TRBJ2-1, with TRBD1 identical over 7 bases. CDR3 length: 16 residues. Germline V lookup: CDR1 MNHEY, CDR2 SVGEGT. CDR3 DNA sequence: TGTGCCAACAGTTACTCGTGGGACAGACCCTACAATGAGCAGTTCTTC. This translates into CANSYSWDRPYNEQFF.

This clonotype occurred many times. The chain has TRBV4-2 and TRBJ2-1, with 9 bases that match TRBD2. The CDR3 spans 17 residues. The V gene end was trimmed by 0 bases and the J gene end by 9 bases; junction bases not matched to a gene: 12. From germline, CDR1 is LGHNA and CDR2 YNFKEQ. In nucleotides, the CDR3 is TGTGCCAGCAGCCAAGATCTTAGCGGGAGCAGTATGATTGAGCAGTTCTTC. This translates into CASSQDLSGSSMIEQFF.

To note about this clonotype: Given a much more abundant clone one base away, this may be a read error. The rearrangement links TRBV6-1 to TRBJ1-5; possibly TRBD1 for D (6 bases). This CDR3 is built from 15 residues. Germline CDR1 is MNHNS and CDR2 is SASEGT. The DNA of the CDR3 is TGTGCCAGCAGACAGGACAGAAGTAGCAATCATCCCCAGCATTTT. Protein: CASRQDRSSNHPQHF.